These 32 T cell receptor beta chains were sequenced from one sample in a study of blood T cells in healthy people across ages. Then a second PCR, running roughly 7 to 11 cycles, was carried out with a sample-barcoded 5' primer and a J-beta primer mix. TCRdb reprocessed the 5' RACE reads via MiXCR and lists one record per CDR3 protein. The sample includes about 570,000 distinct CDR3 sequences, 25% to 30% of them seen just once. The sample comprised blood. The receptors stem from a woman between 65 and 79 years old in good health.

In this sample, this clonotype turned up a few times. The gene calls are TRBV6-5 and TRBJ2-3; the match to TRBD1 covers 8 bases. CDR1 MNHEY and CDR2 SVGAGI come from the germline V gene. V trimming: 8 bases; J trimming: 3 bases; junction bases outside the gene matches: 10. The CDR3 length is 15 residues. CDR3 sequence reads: CASEDRVFGTDTQYF. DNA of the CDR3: TGTGCCAGCGAGGACAGGGTTTTTGGTACAGATACGCAGTATTTT.

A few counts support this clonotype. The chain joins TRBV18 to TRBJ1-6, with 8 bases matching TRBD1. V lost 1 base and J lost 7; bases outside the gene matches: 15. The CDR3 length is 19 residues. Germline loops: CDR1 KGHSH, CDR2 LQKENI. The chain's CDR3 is CASSPQRQGAYRGNSPLHF. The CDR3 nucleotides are TGTGCCAGCTCACCACAACGGCAGGGGGCATACAGAGGGAATTCACCCCTCCACTTT.

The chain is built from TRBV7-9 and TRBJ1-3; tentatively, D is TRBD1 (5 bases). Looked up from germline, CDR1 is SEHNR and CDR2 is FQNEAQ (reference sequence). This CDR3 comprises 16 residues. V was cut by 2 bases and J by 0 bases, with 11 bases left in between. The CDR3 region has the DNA TGTGCCAGCAGCTTATTATCAGGGCTCTCTGGAAACACCATATATTTT. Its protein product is CASSLLSGLSGNTIYF. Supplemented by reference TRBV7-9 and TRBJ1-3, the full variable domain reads DTGVSQNPRHKITKRGQNVTFRCDPISEHNRLYWYRQTLGQGPEFLTYFQNEAQLEKSRLLSDRFSAERPKGSFSTLEIQRTEQGDSAMYLCASSLLSGLSGNTIYFGEGSWLTVV.

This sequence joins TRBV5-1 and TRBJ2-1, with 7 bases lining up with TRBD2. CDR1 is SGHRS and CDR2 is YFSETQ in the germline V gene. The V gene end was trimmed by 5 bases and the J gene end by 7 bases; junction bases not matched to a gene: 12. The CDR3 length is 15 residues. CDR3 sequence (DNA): TGCGCCAGCAGTCCCGGGACTACGTGGGGGAATGAGCAGTTCTTC. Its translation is CASSPGTTWGNEQFF. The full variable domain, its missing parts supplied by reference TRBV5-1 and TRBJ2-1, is KAGVTQTPRYLIKTRGQQVTLSCSPISGHRSVSWYQQTPGQGLQFLFEYFSETQRNKGNFPGRFSGRQFSNSRSEMNVSTLELGDSALYLCASSPGTTWGNEQFFGPGTRLTVL.

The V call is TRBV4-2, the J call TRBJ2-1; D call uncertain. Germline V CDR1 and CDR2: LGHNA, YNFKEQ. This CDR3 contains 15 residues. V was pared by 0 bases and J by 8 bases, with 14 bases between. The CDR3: CASSQEARGQDEQFF. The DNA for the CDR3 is TGTGCCAGCAGCCAAGAAGCCCGTGGGCAGGATGAGCAGTTCTTC.

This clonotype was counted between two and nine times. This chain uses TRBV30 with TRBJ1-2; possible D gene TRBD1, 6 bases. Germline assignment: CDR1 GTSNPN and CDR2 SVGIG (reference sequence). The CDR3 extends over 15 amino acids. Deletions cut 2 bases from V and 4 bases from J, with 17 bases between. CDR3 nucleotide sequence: TGTGCCTGGAGTACCGCGGGGGCAGGGGCCTATGGCTACACCTTC. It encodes CAWSTAGAGAYGYTF. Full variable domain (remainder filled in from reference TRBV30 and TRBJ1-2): SQTIHQWPATLVQPVGSPLSLECTVEGTSNPNLYWYRQAAGRGLQLLFYSVGIGQISSEVPQNLSASRPQDRQFILSSKKLLLSDSGFYLCAWSTAGAGAYGYTFGSGTRLTVV.

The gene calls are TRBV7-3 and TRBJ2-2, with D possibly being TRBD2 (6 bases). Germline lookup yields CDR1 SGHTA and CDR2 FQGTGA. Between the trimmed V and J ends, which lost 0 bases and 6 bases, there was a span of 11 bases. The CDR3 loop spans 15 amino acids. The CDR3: CASSLTGGWAGELFF. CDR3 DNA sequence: TGTGCCAGCAGCTTAACCGGAGGGTGGGCCGGGGAGCTGTTTTTT.

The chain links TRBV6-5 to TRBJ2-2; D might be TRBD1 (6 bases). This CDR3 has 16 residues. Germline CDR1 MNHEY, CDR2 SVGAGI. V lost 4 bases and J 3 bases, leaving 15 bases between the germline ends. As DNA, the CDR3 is TGTGCCAGCAGTTCCCTTCCCCCAGGGGACACCGGGGAGCTGTTTTTT. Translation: CASSSLPPGDTGELFF.

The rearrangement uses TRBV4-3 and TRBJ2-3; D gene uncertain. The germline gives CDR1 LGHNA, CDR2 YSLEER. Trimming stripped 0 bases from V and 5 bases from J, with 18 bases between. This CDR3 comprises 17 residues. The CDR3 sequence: CASSQDRVVRWGDTQYF. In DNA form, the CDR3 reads TGCGCCAGCAGCCAAGATAGGGTCGTAAGGTGGGGAGATACGCAGTATTTT.

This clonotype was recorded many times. The CDR3 spells CASSYSDRDSPYGGYTF. CDR3 DNA sequence: TGTGCCAGCAGTTACTCCGATCGGGACAGCCCCTACGGTGGCTACACCTTC. The rearrangement joins TRBV6-2 or TRBV6-3 to TRBJ1-2; TRBD1 matches 7 bases. With V trimmed by 0 bases and J by 7 bases, 14 bases remained unmatched. Germline loops: CDR1 MNHEY, CDR2 SVGEGT. The CDR3 has 17 amino acids.

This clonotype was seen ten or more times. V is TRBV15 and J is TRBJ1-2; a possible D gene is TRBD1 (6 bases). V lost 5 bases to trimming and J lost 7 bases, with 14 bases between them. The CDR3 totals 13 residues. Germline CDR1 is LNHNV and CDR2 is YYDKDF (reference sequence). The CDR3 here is CATSARQAVGYTF. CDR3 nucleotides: TGTGCCACCAGCGCTCGACAGGCCGTTGGCTACACCTTC.

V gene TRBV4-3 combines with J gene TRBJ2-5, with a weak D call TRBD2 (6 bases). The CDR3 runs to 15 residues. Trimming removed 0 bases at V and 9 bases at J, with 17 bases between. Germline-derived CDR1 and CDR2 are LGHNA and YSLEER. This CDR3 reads CASSQEVVGPGAQYF. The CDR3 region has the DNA TGCGCCAGCAGCCAAGAAGTTGTGGGGCCGGGGGCCCAGTACTTC.

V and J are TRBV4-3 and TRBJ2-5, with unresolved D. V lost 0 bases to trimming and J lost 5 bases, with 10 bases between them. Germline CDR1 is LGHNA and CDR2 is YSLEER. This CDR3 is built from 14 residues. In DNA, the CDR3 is TGCGCCAGCAGCCAAGATCTACAGTTGGAGACCCAGTACTTC. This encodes CASSQDLQLETQYF.

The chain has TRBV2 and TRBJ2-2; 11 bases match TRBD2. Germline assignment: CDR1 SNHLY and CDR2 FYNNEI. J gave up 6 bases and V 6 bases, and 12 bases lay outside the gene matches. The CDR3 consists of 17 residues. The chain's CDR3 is CASSRFLAGGPPGELFF. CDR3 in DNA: TGTGCCAGCAGCCGGTTTCTAGCGGGGGGACCACCCGGGGAGCTGTTTTTT.

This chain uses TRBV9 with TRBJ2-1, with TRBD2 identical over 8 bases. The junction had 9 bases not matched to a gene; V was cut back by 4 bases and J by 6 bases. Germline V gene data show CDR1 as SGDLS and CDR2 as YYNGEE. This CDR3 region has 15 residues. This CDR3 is CASSPTGTRTNEQFF. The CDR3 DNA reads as TGTGCCAGCAGCCCAACCGGGACTAGAACCAATGAGCAGTTCTTC. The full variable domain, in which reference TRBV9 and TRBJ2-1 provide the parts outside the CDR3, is DSGVTQTPKHLITATGQRVTLRCSPRSGDLSVYWYQQSLDQGLQFLIQYYNGEERAKGNILERFSAQQFPDLHSELNLSSLELGDSALYFCASSPTGTRTNEQFFGPGTRLTVL.

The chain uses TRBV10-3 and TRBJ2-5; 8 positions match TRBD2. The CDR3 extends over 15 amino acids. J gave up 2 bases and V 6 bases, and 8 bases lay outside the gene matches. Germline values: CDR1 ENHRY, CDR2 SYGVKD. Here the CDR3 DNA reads TGTGCCATCAGATTCGGCGGGGGGCCACAAGAGACCCAGTACTTC. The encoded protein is CAIRFGGGPQETQYF.

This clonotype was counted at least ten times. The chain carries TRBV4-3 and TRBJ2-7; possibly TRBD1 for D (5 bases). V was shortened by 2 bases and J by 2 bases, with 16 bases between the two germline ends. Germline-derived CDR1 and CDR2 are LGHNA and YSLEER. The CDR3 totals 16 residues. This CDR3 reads CASSQSTTSGTYEQYF. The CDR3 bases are TGCGCCAGCAGCCAAAGTACCACTTCAGGGACCTACGAGCAGTACTTC.

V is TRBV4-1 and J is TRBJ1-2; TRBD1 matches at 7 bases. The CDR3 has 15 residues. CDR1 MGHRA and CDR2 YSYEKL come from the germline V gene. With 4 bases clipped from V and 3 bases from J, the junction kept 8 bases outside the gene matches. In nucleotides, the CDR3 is TGCGCCAGCAGCCCAGCCCGGGACAGTCACTATGGCTACACCTTC. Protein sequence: CASSPARDSHYGYTF.

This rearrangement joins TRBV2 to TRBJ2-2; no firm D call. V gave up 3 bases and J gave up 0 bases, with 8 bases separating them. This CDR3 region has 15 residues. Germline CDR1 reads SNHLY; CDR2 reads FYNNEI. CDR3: CASSDRRANTGELFF. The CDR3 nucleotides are TGTGCCAGCAGTGACAGGCGAGCGAACACCGGGGAGCTGTTTTTT.

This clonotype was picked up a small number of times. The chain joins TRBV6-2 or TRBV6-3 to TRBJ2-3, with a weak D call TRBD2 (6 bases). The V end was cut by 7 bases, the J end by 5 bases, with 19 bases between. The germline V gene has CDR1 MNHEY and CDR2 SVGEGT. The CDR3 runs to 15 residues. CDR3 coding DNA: TGTGCCAGCAATTTGGGACTCGGTCGTAGAGATACGCAGTATTTT. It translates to CASNLGLGRRDTQYF.

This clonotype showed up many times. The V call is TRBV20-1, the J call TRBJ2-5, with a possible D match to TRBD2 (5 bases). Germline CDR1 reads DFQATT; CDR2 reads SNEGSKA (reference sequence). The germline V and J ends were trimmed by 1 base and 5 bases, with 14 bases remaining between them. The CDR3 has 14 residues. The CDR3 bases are TGCAGTGCTAGAGGGACTGCCACTCCGGAGACCCAGTACTTC. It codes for CSARGTATPETQYF.

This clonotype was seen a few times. The CDR3 loop reads CSARDIASANYGYTF. CDR3 in DNA: TGCAGTGCTAGAGATATAGCGAGTGCTAACTATGGCTACACCTTC. The chain joins TRBV20-1 to TRBJ1-2; D is ambiguous. The CDR3 loop spans 15 amino acids. Germline V gene sequence: CDR1 DFQATT, CDR2 SNEGSKA (reference sequence). V dropped 0 bases and J dropped 0 bases, with 11 bases sitting between them.

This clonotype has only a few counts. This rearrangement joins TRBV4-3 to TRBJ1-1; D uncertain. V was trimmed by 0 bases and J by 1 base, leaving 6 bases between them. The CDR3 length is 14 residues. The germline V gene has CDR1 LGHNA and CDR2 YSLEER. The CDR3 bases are TGCGCCAGCAGCCAAGAAAGACAGAACACTGAAGCTTTCTTT. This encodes CASSQERQNTEAFF.

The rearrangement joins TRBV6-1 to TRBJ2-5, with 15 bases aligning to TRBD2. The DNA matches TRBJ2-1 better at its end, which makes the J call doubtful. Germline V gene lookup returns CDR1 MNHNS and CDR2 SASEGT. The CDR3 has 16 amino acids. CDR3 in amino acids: CASRRPGTSGGNEQFF. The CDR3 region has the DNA TGTGCCAGCAGAAGGCCTGGGACTAGCGGGGGGAATGAGCAGTTCTTC.

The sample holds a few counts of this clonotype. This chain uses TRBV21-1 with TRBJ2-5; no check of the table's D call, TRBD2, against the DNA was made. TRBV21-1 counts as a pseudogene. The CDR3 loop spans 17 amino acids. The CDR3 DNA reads TGTGCCAGCAGCAAAGTGAAACAGGGCCCGTACCAAGAGACCCAGTACTTC. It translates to CASSKVKQGPYQETQYF.

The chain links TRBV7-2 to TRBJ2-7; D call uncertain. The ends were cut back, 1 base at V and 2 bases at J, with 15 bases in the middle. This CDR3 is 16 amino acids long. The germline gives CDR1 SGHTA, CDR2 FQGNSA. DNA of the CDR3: TGTGCCAGCAGCTTAGTGAAGTCAGGCGGCACCTACGAGCAGTACTTC. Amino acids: CASSLVKSGGTYEQYF.

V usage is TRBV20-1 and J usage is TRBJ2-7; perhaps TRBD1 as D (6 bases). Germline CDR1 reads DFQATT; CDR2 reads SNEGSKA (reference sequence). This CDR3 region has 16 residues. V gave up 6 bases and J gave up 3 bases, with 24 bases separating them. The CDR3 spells CSATLRGQGRSYEQYF. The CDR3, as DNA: TGCAGTGCCACACTCCGGGGACAAGGCCGCAGCTACGAGCAGTACTTC.

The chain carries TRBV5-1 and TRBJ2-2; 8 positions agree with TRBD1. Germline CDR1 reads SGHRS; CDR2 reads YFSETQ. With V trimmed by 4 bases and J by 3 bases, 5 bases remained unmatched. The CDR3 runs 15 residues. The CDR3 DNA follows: TGCGCCAGCAGCCCGACAGGGGTGGACACCGGGGAGCTGTTTTTT. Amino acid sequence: CASSPTGVDTGELFF.

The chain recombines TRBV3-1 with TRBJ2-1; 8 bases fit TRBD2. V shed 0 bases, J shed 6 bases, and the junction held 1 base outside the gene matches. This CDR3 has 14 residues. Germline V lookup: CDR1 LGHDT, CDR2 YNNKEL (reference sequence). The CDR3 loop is CASSQDGGANEQFF. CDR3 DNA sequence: TGTGCCAGCAGCCAAGACGGGGGGGCCAATGAGCAGTTCTTC.

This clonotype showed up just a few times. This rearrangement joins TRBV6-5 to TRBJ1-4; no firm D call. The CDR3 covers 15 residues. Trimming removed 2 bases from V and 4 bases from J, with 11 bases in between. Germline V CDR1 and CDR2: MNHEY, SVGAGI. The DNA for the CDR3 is TGTGCCAGCAGTTACCCCGGGTTTGGTAATGAAAAACTGTTTTTT. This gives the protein CASSYPGFGNEKLFF.

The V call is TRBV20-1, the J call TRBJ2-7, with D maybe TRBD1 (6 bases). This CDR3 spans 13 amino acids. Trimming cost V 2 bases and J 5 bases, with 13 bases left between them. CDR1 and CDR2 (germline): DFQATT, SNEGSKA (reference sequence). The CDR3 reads CSARRGTLDEQYF. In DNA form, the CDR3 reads TGCAGTGCTAGAAGGGGGACGTTGGACGAGCAGTACTTC.

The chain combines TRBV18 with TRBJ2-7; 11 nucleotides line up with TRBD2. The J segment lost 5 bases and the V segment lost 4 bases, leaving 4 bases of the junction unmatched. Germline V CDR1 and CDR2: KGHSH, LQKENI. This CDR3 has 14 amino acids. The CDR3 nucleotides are TGTGCCAGCTCACTAGCGGGGGGGACGGACGAGCAGTACTTC. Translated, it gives CASSLAGGTDEQYF.